The T cell receptor (beta chain) described here comes from a study of response to subunit inactivated influenza vaccine. This clonotype was seen more than once but under ten times. In TCRdb, the RT-PCR reads were re-called with MiXCR into one record per CDR3 protein. The data show about 570,000 distinct CDR3 sequences, with approximately 11% seen just once and about 10% held by the top ten. Trimming cost V 3 bases and J 0 bases, with 14 bases left between them. The CDR3 is 16 amino acids. Germline lookup yields CDR1 SGHDT and CDR2 YYEEEE. These data are also associated with another study on T cells expressing NK-cell markers. This second study says: The TCR beta cDNA came from 5'RACE template switching with UMIs. Researchers got TCR beta repertoires out of sorted CD3+CD56+NKG2C+, CD3+CD56+NKG2C- and CD3+CD56-NKG2C+ T cells. Roughly six donors had dominant NKG2C+ clonotypes that comprised roughly 1.0-7.0% of their CD8+ T cells. These clonotypes also led the CD3+CD56-NKG2C+ fraction in a few donors. Uncertainty persisted over the HCMV specificity of expanded NKG2C+ T cell clones.

V is TRBV5-6 and J is TRBJ2-3, with D maybe TRBD1 (6 bases). The sample in question was PBMCs from blood, obtained on the day of vaccination. This TCR was recovered from a man aged 50 to 59 who received an inactivated influenza vaccine. This CDR3 is CASSYTGTMSTDTQYF. CDR3 DNA: TGTGCCAGCAGCTATACCGGGACAATGAGCACAGATACGCAGTATTTT. Combining the CDR3 with reference TRBV5-6 and TRBJ2-3 gives the whole variable domain DAGVTQSPTHLIKTRGQQVTLRCSPKSGHDTVSWYQQALGQGPQFIFQYYEEEERQRGNFPDRFSGHQFPNYSSELNVNALLLGDSALYLCASSYTGTMSTDTQYFGPGTRLTVL.